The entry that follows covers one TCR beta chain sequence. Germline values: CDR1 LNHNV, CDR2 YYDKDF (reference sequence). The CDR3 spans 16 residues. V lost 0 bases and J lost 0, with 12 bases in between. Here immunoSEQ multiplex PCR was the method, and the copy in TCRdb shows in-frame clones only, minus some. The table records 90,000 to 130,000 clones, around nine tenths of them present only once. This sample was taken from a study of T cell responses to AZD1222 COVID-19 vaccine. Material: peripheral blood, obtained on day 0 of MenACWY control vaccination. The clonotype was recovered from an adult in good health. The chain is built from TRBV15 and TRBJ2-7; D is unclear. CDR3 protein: CATSRDLLASSYEQYF. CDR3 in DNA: TGTGCCACCAGCAGAGATCTGCTCGCAAGCTCCTACGAGCAGTACTTC.